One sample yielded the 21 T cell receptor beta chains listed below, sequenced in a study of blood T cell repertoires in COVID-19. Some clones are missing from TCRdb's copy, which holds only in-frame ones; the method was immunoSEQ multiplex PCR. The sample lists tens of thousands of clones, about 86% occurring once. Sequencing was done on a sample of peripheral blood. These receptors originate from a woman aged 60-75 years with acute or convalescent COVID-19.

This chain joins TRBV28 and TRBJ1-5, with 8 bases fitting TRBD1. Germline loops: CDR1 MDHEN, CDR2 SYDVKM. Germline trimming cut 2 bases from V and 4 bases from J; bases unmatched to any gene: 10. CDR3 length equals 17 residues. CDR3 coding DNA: TGTGCCAGCAGTTTACCCCCCAGGACAGGGTGGAATCAGCCCCAGCATTTT. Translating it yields CASSLPPRTGWNQPQHF.

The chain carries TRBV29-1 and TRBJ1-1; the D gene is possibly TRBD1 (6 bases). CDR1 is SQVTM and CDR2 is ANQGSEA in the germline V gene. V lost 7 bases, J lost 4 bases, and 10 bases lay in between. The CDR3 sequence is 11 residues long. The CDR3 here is CSATGITEAFF. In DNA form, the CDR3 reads TGCAGCGCCACAGGGATCACTGAAGCTTTCTTT.

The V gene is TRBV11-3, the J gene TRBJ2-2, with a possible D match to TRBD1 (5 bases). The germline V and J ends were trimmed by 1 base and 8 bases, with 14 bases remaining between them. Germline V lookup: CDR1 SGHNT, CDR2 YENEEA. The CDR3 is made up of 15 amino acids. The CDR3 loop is CASSLVPGPRGELFF. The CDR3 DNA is TGTGCCAGCAGCTTAGTCCCAGGGCCCAGGGGGGAGCTGTTTTTT.

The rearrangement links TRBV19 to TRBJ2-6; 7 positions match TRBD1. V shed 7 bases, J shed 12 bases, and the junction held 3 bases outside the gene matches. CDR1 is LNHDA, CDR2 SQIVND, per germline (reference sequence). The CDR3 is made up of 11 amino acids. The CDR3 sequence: CASKRGLVLTF. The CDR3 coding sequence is TGTGCCAGTAAAAGGGGGCTCGTCCTGACTTTC.

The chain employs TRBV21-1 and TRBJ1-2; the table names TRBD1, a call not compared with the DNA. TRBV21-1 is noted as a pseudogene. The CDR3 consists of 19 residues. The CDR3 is CASSPPRWTGGAANYGYTF. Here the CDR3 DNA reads TGTGCCAGCAGCCCTCCCCGGTGGACAGGGGGTGCCGCTAACTATGGCTACACCTTC.

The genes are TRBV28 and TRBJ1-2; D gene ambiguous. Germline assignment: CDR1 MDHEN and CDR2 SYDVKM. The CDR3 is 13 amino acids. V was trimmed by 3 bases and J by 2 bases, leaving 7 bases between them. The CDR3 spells CASSFLSNYGYTF. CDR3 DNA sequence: TGTGCCAGCAGTTTTTTGTCGAACTATGGCTACACCTTC.

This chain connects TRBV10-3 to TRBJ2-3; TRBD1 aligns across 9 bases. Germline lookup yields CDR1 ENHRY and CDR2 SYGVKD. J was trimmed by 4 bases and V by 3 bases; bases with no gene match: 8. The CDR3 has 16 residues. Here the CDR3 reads CAISEAPGQGADTQYF. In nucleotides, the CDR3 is TGTGCCATCAGTGAAGCACCGGGACAGGGCGCAGATACGCAGTATTTT.

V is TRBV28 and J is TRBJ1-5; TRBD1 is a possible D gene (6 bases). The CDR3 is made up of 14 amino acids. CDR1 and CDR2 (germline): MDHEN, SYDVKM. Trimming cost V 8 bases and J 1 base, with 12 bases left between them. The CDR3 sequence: CASYDRTSNQPQHF. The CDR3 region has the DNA TGTGCCAGCTACGACAGGACCAGCAATCAGCCCCAGCATTTT.

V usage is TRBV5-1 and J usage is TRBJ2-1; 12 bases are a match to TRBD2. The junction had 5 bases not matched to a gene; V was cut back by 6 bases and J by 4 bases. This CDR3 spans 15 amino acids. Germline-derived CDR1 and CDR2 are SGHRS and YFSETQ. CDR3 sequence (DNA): TGCGCCAGCAATACCCTAGCGGGGGGGTACAATGAGCAGTTCTTC. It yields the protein CASNTLAGGYNEQFF.

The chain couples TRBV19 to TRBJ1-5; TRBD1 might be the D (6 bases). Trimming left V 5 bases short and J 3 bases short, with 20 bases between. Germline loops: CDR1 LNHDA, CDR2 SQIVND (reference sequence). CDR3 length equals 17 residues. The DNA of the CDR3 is TGTGCCAGTAGTTATCGGCAGGGGTCCTTTATCAATCAGCCCCAGCATTTT. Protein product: CASSYRQGSFINQPQHF.

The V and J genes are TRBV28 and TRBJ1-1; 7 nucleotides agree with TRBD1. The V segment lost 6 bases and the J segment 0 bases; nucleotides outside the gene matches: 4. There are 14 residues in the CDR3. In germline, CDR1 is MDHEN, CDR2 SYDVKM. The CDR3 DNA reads TGTGCCAGCAGGGCGACAGGGCTGAACACTGAAGCTTTCTTT. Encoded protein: CASRATGLNTEAFF.

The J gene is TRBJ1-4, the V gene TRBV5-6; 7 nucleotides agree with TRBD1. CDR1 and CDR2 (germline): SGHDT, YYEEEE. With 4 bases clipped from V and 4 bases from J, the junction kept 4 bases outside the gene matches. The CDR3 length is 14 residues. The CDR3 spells CASSRQGINEKLFF. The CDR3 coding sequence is TGTGCCAGCAGCCGACAGGGTATTAATGAAAAACTGTTTTTT.

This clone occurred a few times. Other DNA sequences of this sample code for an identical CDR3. The CDR3 nucleotides read TGTGCCAGCAGGATACTAGTGGCGAACACCGGGGAGCTGTTTTTT. Translated, it gives CASRILVANTGELFF. The chain is built from TRBV2 and TRBJ2-2; D is possibly TRBD2 (5 bases). The CDR3 runs to 15 residues. Between the trimmed V and J ends, which lost 6 bases and 0 bases, there was a span of 11 bases. Germline-derived CDR1 and CDR2 are SNHLY and FYNNEI.

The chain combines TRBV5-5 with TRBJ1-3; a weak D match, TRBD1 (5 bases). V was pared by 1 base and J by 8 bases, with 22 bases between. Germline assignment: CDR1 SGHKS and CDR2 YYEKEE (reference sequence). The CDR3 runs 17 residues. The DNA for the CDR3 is TGTGCCAGCAGCTTGAGTACCAGGTCGCCAGGGCGAGACACCATATATTTT. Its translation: CASSLSTRSPGRDTIYF.

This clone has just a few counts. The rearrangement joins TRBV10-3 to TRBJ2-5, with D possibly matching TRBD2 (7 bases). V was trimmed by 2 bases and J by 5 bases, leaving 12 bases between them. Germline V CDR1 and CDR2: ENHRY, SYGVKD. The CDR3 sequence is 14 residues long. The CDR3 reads CAISEGGAEETQYF. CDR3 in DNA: TGTGCCATCAGTGAGGGGGGGGCTGAGGAGACCCAGTACTTC.

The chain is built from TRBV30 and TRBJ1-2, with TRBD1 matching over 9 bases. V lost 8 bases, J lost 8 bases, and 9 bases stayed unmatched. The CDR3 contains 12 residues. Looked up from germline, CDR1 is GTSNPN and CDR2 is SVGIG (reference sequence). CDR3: CARGRDRVGYTF. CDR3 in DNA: TGTGCCCGAGGCCGGGACAGGGTCGGCTACACCTTC.

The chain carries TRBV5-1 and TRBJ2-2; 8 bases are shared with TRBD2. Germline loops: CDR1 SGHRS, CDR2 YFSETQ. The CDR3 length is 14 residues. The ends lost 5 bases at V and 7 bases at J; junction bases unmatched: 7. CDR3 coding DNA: TGCGCCAGCAGGGCTAGCGGGCTCAACGGGGAGCTGTTTTTT. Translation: CASRASGLNGELFF.

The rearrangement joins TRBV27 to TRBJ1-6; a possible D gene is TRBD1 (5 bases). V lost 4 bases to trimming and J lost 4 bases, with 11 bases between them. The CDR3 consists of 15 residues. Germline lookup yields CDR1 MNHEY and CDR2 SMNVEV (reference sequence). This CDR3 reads CASSSLTDYNSPLHF. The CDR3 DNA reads TGTGCCAGCAGTTCTTTGACAGATTATAATTCACCCCTCCACTTT.

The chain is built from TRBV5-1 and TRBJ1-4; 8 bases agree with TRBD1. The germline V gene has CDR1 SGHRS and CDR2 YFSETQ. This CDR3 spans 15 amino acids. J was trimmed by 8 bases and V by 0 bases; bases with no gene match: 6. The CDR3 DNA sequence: TGCGCCAGCAGCTTGGGTCAGGGGGCATGGGAAAAACTGTTTTTT. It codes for CASSLGQGAWEKLFF.

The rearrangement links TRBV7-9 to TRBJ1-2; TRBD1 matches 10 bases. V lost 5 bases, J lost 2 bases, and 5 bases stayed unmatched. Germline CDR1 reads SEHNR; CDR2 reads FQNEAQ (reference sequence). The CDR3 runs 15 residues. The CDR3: CASSARDRGNYGYTF. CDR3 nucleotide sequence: TGTGCCAGCAGCGCCCGGGACAGGGGAAACTATGGCTACACCTTC.

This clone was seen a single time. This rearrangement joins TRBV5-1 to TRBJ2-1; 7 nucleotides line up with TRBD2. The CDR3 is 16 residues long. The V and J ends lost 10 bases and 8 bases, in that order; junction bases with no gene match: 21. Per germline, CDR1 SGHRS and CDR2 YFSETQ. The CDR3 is CARVGGTPPGRDEQFF. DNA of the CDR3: TGCGCCCGGGTAGGAGGGACTCCCCCGGGGAGGGATGAGCAGTTCTTC.